The 25 T cell receptor beta chains given below trace back to one sample, sequenced in a study of Graves' ophthalmopathy and Graves' hyperthyroidism. Transcripts of RNA were the source for amplifying TCR beta CDR3 regions. Second-round multiplex PCR came after first-round RT-PCR with HTBI primers. Via MiXCR, TCRdb re-called the multiplex PCR reads, giving one row per CDR3 protein. The repertoire includes under 350,000 distinct CDR3 sequences, 15% to 20% of them detected once, and 12% sits in the top ten. The sequenced material came from peripheral blood. All receptors derive from an adult man with Graves' ophthalmopathy.

The V call is TRBV5-1, the J call TRBJ2-7, with D perhaps given as TRBD1 or TRBD2 (5 bases each). This CDR3 comprises 14 residues. Germline V gene lookup returns CDR1 SGHRS and CDR2 YFSETQ. The ends were cut back, 0 bases at V and 6 bases at J, with 13 bases in the middle. In nucleotides, the CDR3 is TGCGCCAGCAGCTTGGCCGAGGGACGGGGCGAGCAGTACTTC. Amino acid sequence: CASSLAEGRGEQYF.

CDR3: CSVGTSGSYEQYF. The CDR3 region has the DNA TGCAGCGTCGGGACTAGCGGGAGCTACGAGCAGTACTTC. This sequence joins TRBV29-1 and TRBJ2-7, with 14 bases identical to TRBD2. The ends lost 6 bases at V and 3 bases at J; junction bases unmatched: 1. In germline, CDR1 is SQVTM, CDR2 ANQGSEA. The CDR3 is 13 amino acids.

This clonotype came up many times. The gene calls are TRBV10-3 and TRBJ1-3, with 9 bases that match TRBD1. Looked up from germline, CDR1 is ENHRY and CDR2 is SYGVKD. Losses at the gene ends were 3 bases for V and 0 bases for J; bases not matched to a gene: 6. The CDR3 loop spans 17 amino acids. CDR3 residues: CAISDYDRGYSGNTIYF. The DNA of the CDR3 is TGTGCCATCAGTGACTATGACAGGGGGTACTCTGGAAACACCATATATTTT.

This clonotype was seen at least ten times. This chain links TRBV6-1 with TRBJ1-5, with D perhaps TRBD1 (5 bases). The V and J ends lost 4 bases and 0 bases respectively, with 13 bases between them. This CDR3 spans 16 amino acids. Germline CDR1 is MNHNS and CDR2 is SASEGT. The chain's CDR3 is CASSGKRGNSNQPQHF. In nucleotides, the CDR3 is TGTGCCAGCAGTGGAAAAAGGGGAAATAGCAATCAGCCCCAGCATTTT.

This clonotype was seen ten or more times. The chain carries TRBV18 and TRBJ1-5; D is uncertain. With 0 bases removed from V and 3 bases from J, the gap between germline ends came to 9 bases. Per the germline V gene, CDR1 is KGHSH and CDR2 is LQKENI. The CDR3 spans 15 residues. CDR3 sequence: CASSPPTTANQPQHF. In nucleotides, the CDR3 is TGTGCCAGCTCACCACCGACAACAGCCAATCAGCCCCAGCATTTT.

J is TRBJ2-7 and V is TRBV25-1; TRBD1 agrees at 8 bases. The junction had 7 bases not matched to a gene; V was cut back by 4 bases and J by 2 bases. The length of the CDR3 is 15 residues. Germline CDR1 reads MGHDK; CDR2 reads SYGVNS. The CDR3 DNA is TGTGCCAGCAGTGGAAACAGGGGGAGAACCTACGAGCAGTACTTC. Residues: CASSGNRGRTYEQYF.

In this sample, this clonotype turned up many times. The chain has TRBV27 and TRBJ2-2, with TRBD1 as a possible D gene (5 bases). The V gene lost 5 bases and the J gene lost 8 bases, with 15 bases spanning the gap. Germline assignment: CDR1 MNHEY and CDR2 SMNVEV (reference sequence). The CDR3 runs 14 residues. The CDR3 spells CASSGAAPPGELFF. The CDR3, as DNA: TGTGCCAGCAGTGGGGCAGCCCCACCGGGGGAGCTGTTTTTT.

This clonotype was seen many times. The chain has TRBV12-3 or TRBV12-4 and TRBJ1-5; D is uncertain. The ends were cut back, 7 bases at V and 5 bases at J, with 12 bases in the middle. CDR3 length: 13 residues. The CDR3, as DNA: TGTGCCAGCACCTTTGGAGTATATCAGCCCCAGCATTTT. Protein sequence: CASTFGVYQPQHF.

This clonotype has ten or more counts. The V gene is TRBV12-3 or TRBV12-4, the J gene TRBJ1-5, with D uncertain. The V and J ends lost 1 base and 9 bases respectively, with 13 bases between them. This CDR3 is 14 amino acids long. This chain's CDR3 is CASSLEDRAGPQHF. The DNA of the CDR3 is TGTGCCAGCAGTTTAGAGGACCGCGCCGGGCCCCAGCATTTT.

The sample holds many counts of this clonotype. The CDR3, as DNA: TGTGCTAGCGGCAGGACTAGCGGGGGAGGCACCGGGGAGCTGTTTTTT. Protein sequence: CASGRTSGGGTGELFF. V gene TRBV6-2 or TRBV6-3 combines with J gene TRBJ2-2, with 13 bases lining up with TRBD2. Germline CDR1 is MNHEY and CDR2 is SVGEGT. The CDR3 sequence is 16 residues long.

V is TRBV30 and J is TRBJ2-6; no clear D. This CDR3 is built from 13 residues. Germline CDR1 GTSNPN, CDR2 SVGIG (reference sequence). With 5 bases removed from V and 0 bases from J, the gap between germline ends came to 5 bases. The DNA of the CDR3 is TGTGCCTGGGCTAGCTCTGGGGCCAACGTCCTGACTTTC. It encodes CAWASSGANVLTF.

At least ten counts were recorded for this clonotype. The chain is built from TRBV7-8 and TRBJ2-5, with no clear D. The CDR3 is 12 amino acids. The germline V and J ends were trimmed by 5 bases and 5 bases, with 9 bases remaining between them. Germline CDR1 is SGHVS and CDR2 is FQNEAQ. DNA of the CDR3: TGTGCCAGCAGCGACGACGGGGAGACCCAGTACTTC. This gives the protein CASSDDGETQYF.

This clonotype occurred many times. The chain couples TRBV24-1 to TRBJ2-5; 8 nucleotides agree with TRBD2. With 5 bases clipped from V and 5 bases from J, the junction kept 15 bases outside the gene matches. The CDR3 totals 17 residues. CDR1 is KGHDR and CDR2 is SFDVKD in the germline V gene. DNA for the CDR3: TGTGCCACCAGTGGTGTTAGCGGGACGTCCGGTCAGGAGACCCAGTACTTC. Translation gives CATSGVSGTSGQETQYF.

This clonotype came up many times. The genes are TRBV24-1 and TRBJ2-7; D possibly corresponds to TRBD2 (6 bases). The CDR3 has 13 residues. Trimming removed 4 bases from V and 5 bases from J, with 11 bases in between. Germline-derived CDR1 and CDR2 are KGHDR and SFDVKD. The CDR3 nucleotides read TGTGCCACCAGTGAGCCGGGACTCCACGAGCAGTACTTC. It specifies CATSEPGLHEQYF.

There are many counts of this clonotype. The chain uses TRBV12-3 or TRBV12-4 and TRBJ2-7; TRBD1 is a possible D gene (8 bases). There are 15 residues in the CDR3. V dropped 6 bases and J dropped 4 bases, with 19 bases sitting between them. CDR3: CASRGGAGGWYEQYF. CDR3 DNA sequence: TGTGCCAGCAGGGGAGGGGCAGGGGGCTGGTACGAGCAGTACTTC.

CDR3 coding DNA: TGTGCCAGCAGTCCCGACGGGGCCCAGGAGTACGAGCAGTACTTC. As protein: CASSPDGAQEYEQYF. The chain couples TRBV12-3 or TRBV12-4 to TRBJ2-7; D might be TRBD1 or TRBD2, each matching 5 bases. With 5 bases removed from V and 4 bases from J, the gap between germline ends came to 18 bases. The CDR3 runs to 15 residues.

The sample holds many counts of this clonotype. J is TRBJ2-2 and V is TRBV20-1; 10 bases map to TRBD2. V dropped 5 bases and J dropped 2; count of bases not matched to a gene: 5. The CDR3 runs to 15 residues. CDR1 is DFQATT and CDR2 is SNEGSKA in the germline V gene (reference sequence). The CDR3 region is CSAELAGANTGELFF. CDR3 in DNA: TGCAGTGCTGAGCTAGCGGGGGCTAACACCGGGGAGCTGTTTTTT.

This clonotype was detected a few times. This rearrangement joins TRBV4-1 to TRBJ1-6; TRBD1 matches at 7 bases. Germline V gives CDR1 MGHRA, CDR2 YSYEKL. CDR3 length: 16 residues. The ends lost 4 bases at V and 0 bases at J; junction bases unmatched: 3. CDR3 nucleotides: TGCGCCAGCAGCCTTGGGACAGTCTCCTATAATTCACCCCTCCACTTT. It yields the protein CASSLGTVSYNSPLHF.

This clonotype was picked up many times. V usage is TRBV24-1 and J usage is TRBJ2-7; maybe TRBD2 (6 bases). The CDR3 is 13 amino acids. Trimming took 6 bases from V and 0 from J, leaving 8 bases between them. Germline values: CDR1 KGHDR, CDR2 SFDVKD. CDR3 DNA: TGTGCCACCAGTTTCGGGGGCTCCTACGAGCAGTACTTC. Translated, it gives CATSFGGSYEQYF.

At least ten counts were recorded for this clonotype. The J gene is TRBJ2-2, the V gene TRBV7-9, with D possibly being TRBD1 (5 bases). The V gene lost 5 bases and the J gene lost 13 bases, with 17 bases spanning the gap. CDR3 length equals 13 residues. Looked up from germline, CDR1 is SEHNR and CDR2 is FQNEAQ (reference sequence). The CDR3 sequence is CASSPTAAGRLFF. The CDR3 coding sequence is TGTGCCAGCAGCCCGACGGCGGCAGGGCGGCTGTTTTTT. Using reference TRBV7-9 and TRBJ2-2 for the parts outside the CDR3, the full variable domain is DTGVSQNPRHKITKRGQNVTFRCDPISEHNRLYWYRQTLGQGPEFLTYFQNEAQLEKSRLLSDRFSAERPKGSFSTLEIQRTEQGDSAMYLCASSPTAAGRLFFGEGSRLTVL.

This sequence joins TRBV6-5 and TRBJ2-7, with unresolved D. CDR1 and CDR2 from the germline V gene are MNHEY and SVGAGI. The CDR3 covers 15 residues. The germline V and J ends were trimmed by 7 bases and 0 bases, with 16 bases remaining between them. This chain's CDR3 is CASITWATGSYEQYF. CDR3 DNA sequence: TGTGCCAGCATTACGTGGGCAACTGGCTCCTACGAGCAGTACTTC.

This clonotype was detected many times. The genes are TRBV11-1 and TRBJ2-7; 7 bases are a match to TRBD1. Trimming took 5 bases from V and 2 from J; bases not matched to a gene: 15. CDR1 and CDR2 from the germline V gene are SGHAT and FQDESV (reference sequence). CDR3 length equals 17 residues. The CDR3 here is CASSLEKARDRPYEQYF. The CDR3 region has the DNA TGTGCCAGCAGCCTGGAGAAGGCCCGGGACAGACCCTACGAGCAGTACTTC.

The chain has TRBV12-3 or TRBV12-4 and TRBJ2-2; the D is unclear. This CDR3 is built from 13 residues. Trimming pared 6 bases from V and 5 bases from J, leaving 10 bases between. The CDR3 sequence: CASSHITTGELFF. CDR3 in DNA: TGTGCCAGCAGCCACATTACGACCGGGGAGCTGTTTTTT.

The V call is TRBV24-1, the J call TRBJ2-7; TRBD2 matches 7 bases. V was clipped by 10 bases and J by 5 bases; unmatched bases: 13. This CDR3 spans 14 amino acids. The germline CDR1 and CDR2 sequences are KGHDR and SFDVKD. The CDR3 here is CATGGGSGFNEQYF. CDR3 bases: TGTGCCACAGGCGGCGGGAGTGGTTTCAACGAGCAGTACTTC.

There are many counts of this clonotype. Mismatch with germline at one junction end may stem from a read error. The chain uses TRBV12-3 or TRBV12-4 and TRBJ2-7; 9 positions match TRBD1. CDR3 length: 15 amino acids. CDR3 protein: CVSSFVGQGLREQYF. The CDR3 DNA is TGTGTCAGCAGTTTCGTGGGACAGGGTTTGAGGGAGCAGTACTTC.